Presented here are 32 T cell receptor beta chains from one specimen sequenced in a study of T cells in Graves' hyperthyroidism and ophthalmopathy. The source material, RNA transcripts, was used to amplify TCR beta CDR3 regions. The HTBI set primed first-round TCR CDR3 RT-PCR. TCRdb reprocessed the multiplex PCR reads with MiXCR, giving one entry per CDR3 protein. The repertoire holds approximately 360,000 distinct CDR3 sequences, with around a quarter as singletons. Sequencing was performed on blood. All receptors come from a man aged 50 to 59 with Graves' hyperthyroidism.

CDR3 protein: CASSQDTLRMNTEAFF. The CDR3 nucleotides read TGTGCCAGCAGCCAAGACACCCTAAGAATGAACACTGAAGCTTTCTTT. The V call is TRBV14, the J call TRBJ1-1, with D unresolved. The CDR3 contains 16 residues. V was shortened by 0 bases and J by 0 bases, with 11 bases between the two germline ends. CDR1 and CDR2 (germline): SGHDN, FVKESK.

This clonotype was observed a handful of times. The chain couples TRBV7-3 to TRBJ2-2; 10 bases map to TRBD1. The germline CDR1 and CDR2 sequences are SGHTA and FQGTGA. This CDR3 is 13 amino acids long. Trimming at V came to 7 bases and at J to 7 bases, leaving 3 bases not matched to a gene. CDR3 loop: CASTTGGDGELFF. DNA of the CDR3: TGTGCCAGCACGACAGGGGGCGACGGGGAGCTGTTTTTT.

The table lists this clonotype with a few counts. V gene TRBV18 combines with J gene TRBJ2-1, with D unresolved. CDR1 and CDR2 (germline): KGHSH, LQKENI. V was pared by 3 bases and J by 0 bases, with 9 bases between. The CDR3 covers 15 residues. The CDR3 here is CASSPRPSSYNEQFF. In DNA form, the CDR3 reads TGTGCCAGCTCACCGCGGCCGAGCTCCTACAATGAGCAGTTCTTC.

This clonotype was detected ten times or more. J is TRBJ2-7 and V is TRBV11-2, with no clear D. Per the germline V gene, CDR1 is SGHAT and CDR2 is FQNNGV. This CDR3 has 12 residues. Trimming cost V 5 bases and J 7 bases, with 12 bases left between them. CDR3 in amino acids: CASSPYIFEQYF. CDR3 sequence (DNA): TGTGCCAGCAGCCCATACATATTTGAGCAGTACTTC.

J is TRBJ2-3 and V is TRBV20-1; 12 positions match TRBD2. The CDR3 extends over 21 amino acids. J was trimmed by 0 bases and V by 1 base; bases with no gene match: 17. Germline loops: CDR1 DFQATT, CDR2 SNEGSKA (reference sequence). CDR3 in DNA: TGCAGTGCTAGAGCTCAATCTACCCCTAGCGGGAGGGGAGGGAGCACAGATACGCAGTATTTT. Its translation is CSARAQSTPSGRGGSTDTQYF.

In nucleotides, the CDR3 is TGTGCCACCAGTGCCGACAGGGGAGAAGGCTACACCTTC. Translating gives CATSADRGEGYTF. The V call is TRBV24-1, the J call TRBJ1-2; 8 positions agree with TRBD1. The CDR3 extends over 13 amino acids. Trimming removed 5 bases from V and 8 bases from J; junction bases left unmatched: 6. Germline CDR1 reads KGHDR; CDR2 reads SFDVKD.

The chain couples TRBV25-1 to TRBJ1-1; TRBD1 might be the D (5 bases). Trimming took 5 bases from V and 5 from J, leaving 15 bases between them. CDR1 MGHDK and CDR2 SYGVNS come from the germline V gene. The CDR3 runs 14 residues. The CDR3, as DNA: TGTGCCAGCAGTAATGAGGGGTTCTATACTGAAGCTTTCTTT. Amino acid sequence: CASSNEGFYTEAFF.

This chain uses TRBV12-3 or TRBV12-4 with TRBJ2-5; 9 bases map to TRBD1. The ends lost 5 bases at V and 5 bases at J; junction bases unmatched: 15. The CDR3 extends over 17 amino acids. Written as DNA, the CDR3 is TGTGCCAGCAGTCCCGGGACAGGGTCAGGGATTCGGGAGACCCAGTACTTC. This gives the protein CASSPGTGSGIRETQYF.

The chain is built from TRBV12-3 or TRBV12-4 and TRBJ2-1; 10 positions match TRBD2. The CDR3 is made up of 15 amino acids. The junction had 6 bases not matched to a gene; V was cut back by 6 bases and J by 4 bases. CDR3 residues: CASRPGTSVYNEQFF. CDR3 nucleotide sequence: TGTGCCAGCAGACCCGGGACTAGCGTTTACAATGAGCAGTTCTTC.

There are many counts of this clonotype. The rearrangement joins TRBV28 to TRBJ1-1; TRBD1 might be the D (5 bases). This CDR3 contains 15 residues. Per the germline V gene, CDR1 is MDHEN and CDR2 is SYDVKM. The ends were cut back, 7 bases at V and 4 bases at J, with 19 bases in the middle. The DNA for the CDR3 is TGTGCCAGCAATTGGGGGGGGAGGATTAGCACTGAAGCTTTCTTT. This sequence encodes CASNWGGRISTEAFF.

This clonotype was detected many times. The rearrangement joins TRBV7-8 to TRBJ2-5, with D perhaps matching TRBD2 (6 bases). The CDR3 has 14 amino acids. The germline V gene encodes CDR1 SGHVS and CDR2 FQNEAQ. The germline V and J ends were trimmed by 5 bases and 2 bases, with 12 bases remaining between them. The CDR3 sequence is CASSPRGPQETQYF. The DNA for the CDR3 is TGTGCCAGCAGCCCGCGGGGTCCGCAAGAGACCCAGTACTTC.

Ten or more counts support this clonotype. This chain uses TRBV2 with TRBJ1-1; D remains unclear. Germline CDR1 is SNHLY and CDR2 is FYNNEI. Trimming stripped 3 bases from V and 1 base from J, with 6 bases between. The CDR3 sequence is 13 residues long. The CDR3 sequence is CASSDSSNTEAFF. DNA for the CDR3: TGTGCCAGCAGTGACAGTTCGAACACTGAAGCTTTCTTT.

This clonotype showed up just a few times. The rearrangement uses TRBV6-1 and TRBJ2-6; D remains ambiguous. The V end lost 7 bases, the J end lost 1 base, and 11 bases lay between the germline ends. CDR1 is MNHNS and CDR2 is SASEGT in the germline V gene. This CDR3 has 15 amino acids. CDR3 sequence reads: CASIQDFSGANVLTF. The CDR3, as DNA: TGTGCCAGCATCCAAGATTTTTCTGGGGCCAACGTCCTGACTTTC.

The chain joins TRBV24-1 to TRBJ2-2; D possibly corresponds to TRBD2 (5 bases). CDR1 and CDR2 (germline): KGHDR, SFDVKD. This CDR3 region has 16 residues. The V end lost 4 bases, the J end lost 2 bases, and 13 bases lay between the germline ends. CDR3 in DNA: TGTGCCACCAGTGACCCGTCAGCGGAAAACACCGGGGAGCTGTTTTTT. Encoded protein: CATSDPSAENTGELFF.

This clonotype appeared a few times. The V and J genes are TRBV19 and TRBJ1-3; D not certain. Trimming left V 5 bases short and J 2 bases short, with 19 bases between. Germline V gives CDR1 LNHDA, CDR2 SQIVND (reference sequence). The CDR3 spans 17 residues. CDR3 DNA: TGTGCCAGTAGTTACCTATCTCCGGGATCGCCTGGAAACACCATATATTTT. It translates to CASSYLSPGSPGNTIYF.

This clonotype was counted a few times. V is TRBV5-1 and J is TRBJ2-7; tentative D call: TRBD2 (5 bases). The CDR3 contains 13 residues. Germline CDR1 SGHRS, CDR2 YFSETQ. V gave up 4 bases and J gave up 6 bases, with 14 bases separating them. CDR3 region: CASSPGGFIEQYF. CDR3 nucleotide sequence: TGCGCCAGCAGCCCTGGCGGGTTTATCGAGCAGTACTTC.

The V and J genes are TRBV12-3 or TRBV12-4 and TRBJ2-7; D is possibly TRBD2 (6 bases). The CDR3 spans 15 residues. Trimming took off 7 bases at V and 7 bases at J, with 23 bases between the two ends. The CDR3 sequence is CASTKIGTPSGEQYF. CDR3 coding DNA: TGTGCCAGCACCAAAATAGGGACTCCCTCGGGGGAGCAGTACTTC.

In this sample, this clonotype turned up many times. The J gene is TRBJ2-5, the V gene TRBV20-1; 7 nucleotides line up with TRBD1. The CDR3 is 14 amino acids. The V gene end was trimmed by 5 bases and the J gene end by 4 bases; junction bases not matched to a gene: 10. The V gene's germline CDR1 is DFQATT and CDR2 SNEGSKA (reference sequence). The CDR3 protein is CSARITGVPETQYF. CDR3 in DNA: TGCAGTGCTCGAATTACAGGGGTCCCAGAGACCCAGTACTTC.

This clonotype showed up just a few times. The chain employs TRBV28 and TRBJ2-3; tentatively, D is TRBD2 (5 bases). The CDR3 length is 12 residues. From germline, CDR1 is MDHEN and CDR2 SYDVKM. The V end lost 6 bases, the J end lost 11 bases, and 15 bases lay between the germline ends. In DNA, the CDR3 is TGTGCCAGCAGCTCCGAAGTACTAGAGCAGTATTTT. It translates to CASSSEVLEQYF.

This sequence joins TRBV6-2 or TRBV6-3 and TRBJ2-2; possible D gene TRBD2, 5 bases. From germline, CDR1 is MNHEY and CDR2 SVGEGT. The CDR3 consists of 15 residues. V gave up 7 bases and J gave up 1 base, with 13 bases separating them. The CDR3 loop is CASTTTGGNTGELFF. In DNA, the CDR3 is TGTGCCAGCACCACGACTGGAGGGAACACCGGGGAGCTGTTTTTT.

This clonotype was seen many times. The V call is TRBV3-1, the J call TRBJ1-1; TRBD1 might be the D (5 bases). Germline V gene lookup returns CDR1 LGHDT and CDR2 YNNKEL (reference sequence). The CDR3 consists of 13 residues. With 1 base removed from V and 3 bases from J, the gap between germline ends came to 6 bases. The CDR3 coding sequence is TGTGCCAGCAGCCAAGTAGGGGACACTGAAGCTTTCTTT. It encodes CASSQVGDTEAFF. The whole variable domain, filled in from reference TRBV3-1 and TRBJ1-1, reads DTAVSQTPKYLVTQMGNDKSIKCEQNLGHDTMYWYKQDSKKFLKIMFSYNNKELIINETVPNRFSPKSPDKAHLNLHINSLELGDSAVYFCASSQVGDTEAFFGQGTRLTVV.

V usage is TRBV11-2 and J usage is TRBJ2-7, with 7 bases matching TRBD2. This CDR3 is 15 amino acids long. V shed 5 bases and J 0 bases; nucleotides not matched to a gene: 7. Germline V gene sequence: CDR1 SGHAT, CDR2 FQNNGV. This CDR3 reads CASSLPASGSYEQYF. CDR3 DNA: TGTGCCAGCAGCCTCCCGGCTAGCGGCTCCTACGAGCAGTACTTC.

This chain connects TRBV20-1 to TRBJ2-3, with D possibly TRBD2 on 5 matching bases. V was shortened by 3 bases and J by 6 bases, with 25 bases between the two germline ends. The CDR3 has 17 amino acids. Looked up from germline, CDR1 is DFQATT and CDR2 is SNEGSKA (reference sequence). The CDR3 here is CSARSLEPAVGVDTQYF. CDR3 sequence (DNA): TGCAGTGCTAGGAGCTTAGAACCAGCCGTGGGAGTGGATACGCAGTATTTT.

Ten or more counts support this clonotype. The chain employs TRBV12-3 or TRBV12-4 and TRBJ2-1, with 8 bases matching TRBD2. Trimming cost V 5 bases and J 4 bases; bases outside gene matches: 4. The CDR3 is made up of 14 amino acids. The CDR3 sequence: CASSTSGSYNEQFF. The CDR3 DNA is TGTGCCAGCAGTACCAGCGGGAGTTACAATGAGCAGTTCTTC.

This clonotype has ten or more counts. The rearrangement joins TRBV28 to TRBJ2-5; 14 nucleotides match TRBD2. The germline V gene has CDR1 MDHEN and CDR2 SYDVKM. With 5 bases clipped from V and 12 bases from J, the junction kept 5 bases outside the gene matches. This CDR3 spans 13 amino acids. CDR3 in DNA: TGTGCCAGCAGTACCGGGACTAGCGGGAGAAAGTACTTC. Protein: CASSTGTSGRKYF. The whole variable domain, remainder taken from reference TRBV28 and TRBJ2-5, is DVKVTQSSRYLVKRTGEKVFLECVQDMDHENMFWYRQDPGLGLRLIYFSYDVKMKEKGDIPEGYSVSREKKERFSLILESASTNQTSMYLCASSTGTSGRKYFGPGTRLLVL.

V usage is TRBV5-1 and J usage is TRBJ1-1, with a tentative D call TRBD1 (5 bases). Germline assignment: CDR1 SGHRS and CDR2 YFSETQ. Trimming stripped 3 bases from V and 6 bases from J, with 12 bases between. This CDR3 is built from 13 residues. The CDR3 loop is CASSSPDTSEAFF. The CDR3 DNA sequence: TGCGCCAGCAGCTCACCGGACACATCTGAAGCTTTCTTT.

The V gene is TRBV7-8, the J gene TRBJ2-7; D remains unclear. V gave up 1 base and J gave up 0 bases, with 19 bases separating them. The CDR3 is 18 residues long. CDR1 SGHVS and CDR2 FQNEAQ come from the germline V gene. The CDR3 DNA reads TGTGCCAGCAGCTTAGGGTCTGCGCTTCTCTCTAGCTCCTACGAGCAGTACTTC. Translating it yields CASSLGSALLSSSYEQYF.

In DNA form, the CDR3 reads TGTGCCAGCAGCTTAGCATTGAGGGGCGCGGCGGGGGCCAACGTCCTGACTTTC. Encoded protein: CASSLALRGAAGANVLTF. This rearrangement joins TRBV7-6 to TRBJ2-6, with D possibly called TRBD1 or TRBD2 (5 bases each). Germline loops: CDR1 SGHVS, CDR2 FNYEAQ. The CDR3 has 18 residues. V was trimmed by 0 bases and J by 4 bases, leaving 16 bases between them.

This clonotype was counted only a few times. This chain uses TRBV9 with TRBJ2-7; 8 bases align to TRBD2. Germline loops: CDR1 SGDLS, CDR2 YYNGEE. This CDR3 spans 14 amino acids. Trimming cost V 3 bases and J 7 bases; bases outside gene matches: 9. The CDR3 coding sequence is TGTGCCAGCAGCGGGCGGGGACTAGGAGGAGAGCAGTACTTC. This codes for CASSGRGLGGEQYF.

In the case of this clonotype: This may be a read error: a much more frequent sequence differs by one nucleotide. The chain joins TRBV27 to TRBJ2-4, with D perhaps TRBD1 or TRBD2 (6 bases each). Germline V gives CDR1 MNHEY, CDR2 SMNVEV (reference sequence). Trimming stripped 3 bases from V and 9 bases from J, with 27 bases between. CDR3 size: 18 residues. Written as DNA, the CDR3 is TGTGCCAGCAGTTTTCAGGGGATGGGAGGCCCCGCTCGAAGCATTCAGTACTTC. It specifies CASSFQGMGGPARSIQYF.

This clonotype was picked up many times. The V and J genes are TRBV30 and TRBJ2-1; no definite D call. The germline CDR1 and CDR2 sequences are GTSNPN and SVGIG (reference sequence). V was shortened by 2 bases and J by 10 bases, with 15 bases between the two germline ends. The CDR3 is made up of 13 amino acids. The CDR3 loop reads CAWSFSSPREQFF. The CDR3 bases are TGTGCCTGGAGTTTCTCCTCCCCAAGAGAGCAGTTCTTC.

The chain recombines TRBV11-1 with TRBJ1-2; 7 bases match TRBD1. CDR3 length equals 14 residues. From germline, CDR1 is SGHAT and CDR2 FQDESV (reference sequence). After removal of 8 bases from V and 7 bases from J, the junction contained 13 bases not matched to a gene. In DNA form, the CDR3 reads TGTGCCAGCCGGACCCAGACAGGGAATCCTGGCTACACCTTC. Its protein product is CASRTQTGNPGYTF.